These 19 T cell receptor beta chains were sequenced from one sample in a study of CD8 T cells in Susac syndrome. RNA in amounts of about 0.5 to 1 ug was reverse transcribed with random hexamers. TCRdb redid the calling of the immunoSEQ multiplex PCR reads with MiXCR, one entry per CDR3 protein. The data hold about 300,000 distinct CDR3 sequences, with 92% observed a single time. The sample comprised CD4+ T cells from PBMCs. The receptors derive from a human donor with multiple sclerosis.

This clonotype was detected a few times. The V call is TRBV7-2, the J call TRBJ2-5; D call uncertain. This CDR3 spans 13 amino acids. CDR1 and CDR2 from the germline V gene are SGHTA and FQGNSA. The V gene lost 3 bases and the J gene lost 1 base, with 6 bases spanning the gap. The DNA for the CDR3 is TGTGCCAGCAGCTTTCCGGGCCAAGAGACCCAGTACTTC. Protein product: CASSFPGQETQYF.

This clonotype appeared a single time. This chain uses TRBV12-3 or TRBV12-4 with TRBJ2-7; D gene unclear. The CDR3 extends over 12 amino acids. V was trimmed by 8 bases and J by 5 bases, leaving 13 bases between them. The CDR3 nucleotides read TGTGCCAGCGGGTCGTATAAAAACGAGCAGTACTTC. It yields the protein CASGSYKNEQYF.

The CDR3: CSASRDRATEAFF. For the CDR3, the DNA is TGCAGTGCTAGTCGGGACAGGGCTACTGAAGCTTTCTTT. The chain joins TRBV20-1 to TRBJ1-1, with 9 bases lining up with TRBD1. Germline CDR1 and CDR2: DFQATT and SNEGSKA (reference sequence). Trimming removed 3 bases from V and 5 bases from J; junction bases left unmatched: 4. This CDR3 has 13 amino acids.

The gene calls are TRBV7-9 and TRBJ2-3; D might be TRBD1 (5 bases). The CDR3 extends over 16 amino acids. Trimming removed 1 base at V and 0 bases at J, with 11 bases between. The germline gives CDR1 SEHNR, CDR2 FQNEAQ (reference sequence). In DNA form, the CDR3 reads TGTGCCAGCAGCTTAGGACAGAGCCCTAGCACAGATACGCAGTATTTT. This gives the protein CASSLGQSPSTDTQYF. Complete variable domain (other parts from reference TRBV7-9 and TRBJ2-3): DTGVSQNPRHKITKRGQNVTFRCDPISEHNRLYWYRQTLGQGPEFLTYFQNEAQLEKSRLLSDRFSAERPKGSFSTLEIQRTEQGDSAMYLCASSLGQSPSTDTQYFGPGTRLTVL.

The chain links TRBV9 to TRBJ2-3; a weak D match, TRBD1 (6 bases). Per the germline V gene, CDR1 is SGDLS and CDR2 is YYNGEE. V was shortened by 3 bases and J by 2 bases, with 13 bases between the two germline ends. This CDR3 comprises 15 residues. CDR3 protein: CASSGLDRPTDTQYF. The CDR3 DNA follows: TGTGCCAGCAGCGGGTTGGACAGACCCACAGATACGCAGTATTTT.

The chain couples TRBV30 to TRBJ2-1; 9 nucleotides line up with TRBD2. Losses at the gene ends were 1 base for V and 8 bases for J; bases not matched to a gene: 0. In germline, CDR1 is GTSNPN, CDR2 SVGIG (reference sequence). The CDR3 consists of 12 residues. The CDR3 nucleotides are TGTGCCTGGAGTGGGACTAGCGATGAGCAGTTCTTC. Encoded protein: CAWSGTSDEQFF.

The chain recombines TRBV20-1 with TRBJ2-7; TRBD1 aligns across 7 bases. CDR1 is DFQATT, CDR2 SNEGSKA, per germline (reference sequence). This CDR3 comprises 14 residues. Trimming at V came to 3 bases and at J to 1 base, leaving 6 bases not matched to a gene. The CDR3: CSARPQGMSYEQYF. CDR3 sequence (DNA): TGCAGTGCTAGGCCACAGGGGATGTCCTACGAGCAGTACTTC.

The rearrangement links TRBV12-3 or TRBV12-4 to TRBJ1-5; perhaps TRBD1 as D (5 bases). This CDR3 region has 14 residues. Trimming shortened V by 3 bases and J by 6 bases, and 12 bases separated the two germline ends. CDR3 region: CASSFRGEGQPQHF. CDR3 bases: TGTGCCAGCAGTTTTCGAGGGGAAGGTCAGCCCCAGCATTTT.

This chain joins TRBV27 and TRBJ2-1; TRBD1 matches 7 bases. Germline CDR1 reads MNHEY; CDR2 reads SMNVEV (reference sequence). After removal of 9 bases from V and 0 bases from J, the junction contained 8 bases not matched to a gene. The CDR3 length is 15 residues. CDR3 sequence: CASDRVRSSYNEQFF. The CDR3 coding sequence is TGTGCCAGTGACAGGGTTAGGAGCTCCTACAATGAGCAGTTCTTC.

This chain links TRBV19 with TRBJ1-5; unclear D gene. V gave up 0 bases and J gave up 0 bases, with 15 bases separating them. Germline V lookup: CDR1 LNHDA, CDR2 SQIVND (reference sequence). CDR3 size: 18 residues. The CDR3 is CASSIDSDSLYSNQPQHF. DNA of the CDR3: TGTGCCAGTAGTATAGATAGCGACTCTCTCTATAGCAATCAGCCCCAGCATTTT.

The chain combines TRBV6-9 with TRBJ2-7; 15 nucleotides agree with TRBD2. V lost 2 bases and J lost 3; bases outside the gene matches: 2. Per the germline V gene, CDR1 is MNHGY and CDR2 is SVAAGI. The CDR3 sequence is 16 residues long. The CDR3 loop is CASSYRGLAGGYEQYF. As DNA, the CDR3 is TGTGCCAGCAGTTATAGGGGACTAGCGGGAGGCTACGAGCAGTACTTC.

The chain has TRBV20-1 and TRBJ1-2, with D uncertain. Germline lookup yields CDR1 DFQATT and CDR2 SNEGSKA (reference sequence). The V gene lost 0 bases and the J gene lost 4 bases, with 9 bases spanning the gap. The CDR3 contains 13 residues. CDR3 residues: CSARDFRGYGYTF. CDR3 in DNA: TGCAGTGCTAGAGATTTCCGGGGCTATGGCTACACCTTC.

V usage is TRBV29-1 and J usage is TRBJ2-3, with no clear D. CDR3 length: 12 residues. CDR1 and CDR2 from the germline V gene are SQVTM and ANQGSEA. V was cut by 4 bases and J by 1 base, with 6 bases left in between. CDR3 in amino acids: CSVVFGTDTQYF. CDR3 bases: TGCAGCGTTGTGTTTGGCACAGATACGCAGTATTTT.

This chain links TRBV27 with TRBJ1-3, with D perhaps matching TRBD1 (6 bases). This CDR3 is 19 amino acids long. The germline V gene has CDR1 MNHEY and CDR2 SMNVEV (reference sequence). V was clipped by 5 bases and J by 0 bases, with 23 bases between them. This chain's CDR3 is CASSPLGAVEALSGNTIYF. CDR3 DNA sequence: TGTGCCAGCAGTCCCCTGGGGGCGGTTGAGGCCCTCTCTGGAAACACCATATATTTT.

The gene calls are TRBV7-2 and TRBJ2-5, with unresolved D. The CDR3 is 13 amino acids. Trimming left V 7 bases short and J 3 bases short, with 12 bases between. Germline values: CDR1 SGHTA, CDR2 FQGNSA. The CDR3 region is CASTSYGEETQYF. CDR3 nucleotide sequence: TGTGCCAGCACCTCCTATGGCGAAGAGACCCAGTACTTC.

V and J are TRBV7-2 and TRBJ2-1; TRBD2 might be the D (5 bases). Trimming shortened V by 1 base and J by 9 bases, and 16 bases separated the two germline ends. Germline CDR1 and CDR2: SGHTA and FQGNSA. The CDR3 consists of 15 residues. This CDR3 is CASSLVEIASAEQFF. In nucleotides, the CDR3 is TGTGCCAGCAGCTTAGTAGAAATAGCGTCCGCTGAGCAGTTCTTC.

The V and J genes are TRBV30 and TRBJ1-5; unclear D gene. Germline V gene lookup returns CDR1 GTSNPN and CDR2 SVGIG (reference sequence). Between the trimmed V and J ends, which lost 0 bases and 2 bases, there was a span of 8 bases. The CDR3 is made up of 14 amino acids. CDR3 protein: CAWSVWGGNQPQHF. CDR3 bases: TGTGCCTGGAGTGTCTGGGGAGGCAATCAGCCCCAGCATTTT.

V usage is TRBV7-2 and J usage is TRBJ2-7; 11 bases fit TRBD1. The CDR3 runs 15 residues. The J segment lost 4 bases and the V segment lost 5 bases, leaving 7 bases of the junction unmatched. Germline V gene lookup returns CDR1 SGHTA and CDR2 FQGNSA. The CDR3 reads CASSIRTGGTYEQYF. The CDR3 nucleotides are TGTGCCAGCAGCATCAGGACAGGGGGCACTTACGAGCAGTACTTC.

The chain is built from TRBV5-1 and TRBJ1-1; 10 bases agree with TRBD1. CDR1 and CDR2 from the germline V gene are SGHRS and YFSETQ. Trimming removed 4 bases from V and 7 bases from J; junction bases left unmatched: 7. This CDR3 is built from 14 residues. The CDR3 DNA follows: TGCGCCAGCAGCCCCACGACAGGGGGCGGTGAAGCTTTCTTT. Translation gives CASSPTTGGGEAFF.